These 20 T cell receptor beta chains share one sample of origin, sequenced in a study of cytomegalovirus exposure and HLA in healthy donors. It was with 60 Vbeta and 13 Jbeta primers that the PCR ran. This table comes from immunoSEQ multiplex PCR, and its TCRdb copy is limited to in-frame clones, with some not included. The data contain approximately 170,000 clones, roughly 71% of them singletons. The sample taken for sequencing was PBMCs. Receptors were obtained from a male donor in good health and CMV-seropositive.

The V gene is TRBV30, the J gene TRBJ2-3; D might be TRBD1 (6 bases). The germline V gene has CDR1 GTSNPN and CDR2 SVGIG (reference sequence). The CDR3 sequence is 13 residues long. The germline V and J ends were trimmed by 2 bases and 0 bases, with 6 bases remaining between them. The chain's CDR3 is CAWSTGSTDTQYF. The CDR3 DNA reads TGTGCCTGGAGTACAGGGAGCACAGATACGCAGTATTTT.

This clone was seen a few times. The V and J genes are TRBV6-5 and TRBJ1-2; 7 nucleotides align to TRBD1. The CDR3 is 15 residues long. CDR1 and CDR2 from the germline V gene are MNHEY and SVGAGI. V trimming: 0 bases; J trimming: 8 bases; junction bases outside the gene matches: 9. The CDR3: CASSYSVGDSSGYTF. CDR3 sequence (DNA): TGTGCCAGCAGTTACTCGGTCGGGGACAGTTCGGGCTACACCTTC.

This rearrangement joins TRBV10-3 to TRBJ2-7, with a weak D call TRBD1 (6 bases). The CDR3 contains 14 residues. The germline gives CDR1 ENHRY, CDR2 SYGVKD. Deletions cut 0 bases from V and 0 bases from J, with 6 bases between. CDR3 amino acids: CAISESDSSYEQYF. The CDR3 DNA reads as TGTGCCATCAGTGAGTCGGACAGCTCCTACGAGCAGTACTTC.

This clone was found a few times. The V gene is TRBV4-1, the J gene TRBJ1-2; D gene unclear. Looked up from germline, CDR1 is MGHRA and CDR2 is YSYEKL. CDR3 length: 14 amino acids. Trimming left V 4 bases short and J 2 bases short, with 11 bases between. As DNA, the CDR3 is TGCGCCAGCAGCCCGGTAGGGAGGAACTATGGCTACACCTTC. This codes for CASSPVGRNYGYTF.

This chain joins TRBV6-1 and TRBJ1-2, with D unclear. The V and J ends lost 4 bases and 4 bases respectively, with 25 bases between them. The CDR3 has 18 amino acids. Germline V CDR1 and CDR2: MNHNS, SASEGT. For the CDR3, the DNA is TGTGCCAGCAGTGGACCCGGGGAGGGCCCCTCGGACCCCTATGGCTACACCTTC. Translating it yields CASSGPGEGPSDPYGYTF.

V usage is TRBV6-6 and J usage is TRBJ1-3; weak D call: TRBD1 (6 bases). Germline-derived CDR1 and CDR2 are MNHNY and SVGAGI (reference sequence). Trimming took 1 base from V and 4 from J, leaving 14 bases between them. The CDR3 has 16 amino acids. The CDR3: CASSYLGGGRGNTIYF. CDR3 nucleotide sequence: TGTGCCAGCAGTTACTTAGGCGGGGGCCGGGGAAACACCATATATTTT.

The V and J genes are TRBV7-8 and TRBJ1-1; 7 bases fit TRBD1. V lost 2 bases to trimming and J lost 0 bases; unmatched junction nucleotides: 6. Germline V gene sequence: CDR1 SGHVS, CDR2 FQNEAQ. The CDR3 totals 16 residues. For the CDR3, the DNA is TGTGCCAGCAGCTTATATCCGGGACAGATGAACACTGAAGCTTTCTTT. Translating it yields CASSLYPGQMNTEAFF.

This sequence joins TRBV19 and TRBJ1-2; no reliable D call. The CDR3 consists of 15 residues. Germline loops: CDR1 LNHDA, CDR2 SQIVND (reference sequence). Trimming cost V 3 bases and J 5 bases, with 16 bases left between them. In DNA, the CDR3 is TGTGCCAGTAGTATCGTTGAGGCCTCGATTTATGGCTACACCTTC. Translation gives CASSIVEASIYGYTF.

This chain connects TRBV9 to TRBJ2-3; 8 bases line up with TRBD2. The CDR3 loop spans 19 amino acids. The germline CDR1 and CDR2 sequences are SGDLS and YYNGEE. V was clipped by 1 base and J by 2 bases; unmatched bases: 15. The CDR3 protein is CASSVHRGGPTSFTDTQYF. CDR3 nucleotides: TGTGCCAGCAGCGTACACCGGGGGGGACCGACCTCCTTCACAGATACGCAGTATTTT. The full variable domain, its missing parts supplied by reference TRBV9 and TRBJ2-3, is DSGVTQTPKHLITATGQRVTLRCSPRSGDLSVYWYQQSLDQGLQFLIQYYNGEERAKGNILERFSAQQFPDLHSELNLSSLELGDSALYFCASSVHRGGPTSFTDTQYFGPGTRLTVL.

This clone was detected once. CDR3 in DNA: TGTGCCAGCAGGGGGACAGGGAGAGGCGGCTACACCTTC. Amino acid sequence: CASRGTGRGGYTF. The rearrangement uses TRBV25-1 and TRBJ1-2; TRBD1 matches 9 bases. The CDR3 is 13 amino acids. V gave up 6 bases and J gave up 8 bases; unmatched junction bases: 7. Looked up from germline, CDR1 is MGHDK and CDR2 is SYGVNS.

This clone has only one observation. DNA of the CDR3: TGTGCCAGCAGCTCGCCGGGGAACACTGAAGCTTTCTTT. It translates to CASSSPGNTEAFF. This sequence joins TRBV7-8 and TRBJ1-1; D is uncertain. V lost 4 bases, J lost 1 base, and 7 bases lay in between. CDR1 and CDR2 (germline): SGHVS, FQNEAQ. CDR3 length: 13 amino acids.

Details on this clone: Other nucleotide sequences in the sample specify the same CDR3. DNA of the CDR3: TGTGCCAGCAGCGGGGGACAGCGCTCCTATAATTCACCCCTCCACTTT. It codes for CASSGGQRSYNSPLHF. The rearrangement uses TRBV2 and TRBJ1-6, with 7 bases identical to TRBD1. Germline trimming cut 6 bases from V and 0 bases from J; bases unmatched to any gene: 5. Germline assignment: CDR1 SNHLY and CDR2 FYNNEI. This CDR3 has 16 residues.

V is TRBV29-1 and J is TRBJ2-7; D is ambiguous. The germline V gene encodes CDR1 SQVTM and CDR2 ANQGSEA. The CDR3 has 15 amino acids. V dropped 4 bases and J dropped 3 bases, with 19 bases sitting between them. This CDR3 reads CSVGGRPYWFYEQYF. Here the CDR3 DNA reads TGCAGCGTTGGAGGCCGACCATACTGGTTCTACGAGCAGTACTTC.

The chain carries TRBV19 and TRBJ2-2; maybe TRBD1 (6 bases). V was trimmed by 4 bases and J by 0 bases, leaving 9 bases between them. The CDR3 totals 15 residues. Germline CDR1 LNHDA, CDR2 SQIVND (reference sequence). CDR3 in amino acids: CASSKGVPNTGELFF. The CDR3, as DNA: TGTGCCAGTAGTAAGGGGGTCCCGAACACCGGGGAGCTGTTTTTT.

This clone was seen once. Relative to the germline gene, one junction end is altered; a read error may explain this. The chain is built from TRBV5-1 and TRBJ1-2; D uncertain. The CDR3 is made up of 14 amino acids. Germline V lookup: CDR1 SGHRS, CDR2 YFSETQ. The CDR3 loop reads CASRLDLTNYGYTF. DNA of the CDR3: TGCGCCAGCAGGTTGGACCTAACTAACTATGGCTACACCTTC.

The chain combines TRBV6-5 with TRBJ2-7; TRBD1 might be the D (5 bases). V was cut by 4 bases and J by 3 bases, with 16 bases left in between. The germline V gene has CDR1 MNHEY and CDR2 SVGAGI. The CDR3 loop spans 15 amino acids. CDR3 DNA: TGTGCCAGCAGTTCCCAGGGCGGTAGAGACTACGAGCAGTACTTC. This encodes CASSSQGGRDYEQYF.

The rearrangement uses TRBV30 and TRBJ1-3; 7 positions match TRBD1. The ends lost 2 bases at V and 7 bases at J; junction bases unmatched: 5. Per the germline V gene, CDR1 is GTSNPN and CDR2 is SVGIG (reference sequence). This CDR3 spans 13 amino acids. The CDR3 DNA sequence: TGTGCCTGGAGTCCTTTGACAGGGAACACCATATATTTT. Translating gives CAWSPLTGNTIYF.

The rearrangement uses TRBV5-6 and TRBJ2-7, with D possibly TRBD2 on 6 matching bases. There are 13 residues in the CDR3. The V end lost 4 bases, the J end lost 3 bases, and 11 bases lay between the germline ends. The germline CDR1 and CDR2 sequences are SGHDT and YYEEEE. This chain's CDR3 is CASSLEEGYEQYF. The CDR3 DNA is TGTGCCAGCAGCCTCGAGGAGGGCTACGAGCAGTACTTC.

CDR3 region: CASRTSGHPNTEAFF. For the CDR3, the DNA is TGTGCCAGCAGGACTTCGGGACACCCGAACACTGAAGCTTTCTTT. The chain recombines TRBV2 with TRBJ1-1, with D perhaps TRBD1 (6 bases). V lost 6 bases to trimming and J lost 1 base, with 15 bases between them. Per the germline V gene, CDR1 is SNHLY and CDR2 is FYNNEI. This CDR3 has 15 residues.

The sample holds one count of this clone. This CDR3 is CASREAGKHTDTQYF. CDR3 bases: TGCGCCAGCCGCGAAGCGGGGAAGCACACAGATACGCAGTATTTT. V and J are TRBV5-1 and TRBJ2-3, with 7 bases identical to TRBD2. This CDR3 is 15 amino acids long. V lost 7 bases to trimming and J lost 2 bases; unmatched junction nucleotides: 10. Per the germline V gene, CDR1 is SGHRS and CDR2 is YFSETQ.